This T cell receptor (beta chain) is from a study of CD8 T cells in ankylosing spondylitis (dated by TCRdb to about 2017). For the study in its entirety: The study profiled T cell receptor beta repertoires in healthy donors and ankylosing spondylitis patients to find disease-linked TCR variants. The full study cohort comprised about 24 ankylosing spondylitis patients and approximately 100 healthy donors. Peripheral blood samples were taken, and synovial fluid was additionally collected from ankylosing spondylitis patients. Results the study describes overall, beyond this receptor: Blood from ankylosing spondylitis patients appeared to be characterized by a TCR beta motif made up of about 8 highly homologous amino acid variants. The disease-linked clones had a CD8+ phenotype and were found at relatively low frequencies in peripheral blood. The disease-linked clones were reported to be significantly enriched in matched synovial fluid samples from ankylosing spondylitis patients. Some TCR beta motif variants had previously been reported in synovial fluid and blood of reactive arthritis patients, which suggested common disease-initiation mechanisms.

A distance of 15 bases separates the germline ends of V and J, which lose 5 bases and 2 bases respectively. The CDR3 contains 15 residues, cysteine and phenylalanine counted. CDR3 DNA only is kept here, 45 bases in frame from base 1. CDR1 and CDR2 are read off the germline V gene (reference sequence) as SEHNR and FQNEAQ. This clonotype was seen many times. No cognate antigen has been identified for it. The record has no base qualities; no much larger clone is one base away. The sample was run on an Illumina HiSeq 2500. Quantitative 5'-RACE with molecular barcodes was the method used to prepare the TCR beta libraries. The authors processed their data as follows. Disease-linked TCR variants were identified with a new computational method built on a probabilistic model of VDJ rearrangement. TCRdb applied fastp at Q25 and MiXCR to the public reads, then kept only in-frame beta chains. Rows are unified per CDR3 protein, each entry keeping the most common DNA and genes. V and J calls and clone size were set by TCRdb, not the authors. Within this sample are some 87,000 distinct CDR3 sequences, with roughly 8.8% of them counted one time only. The ten largest account for just over 5% of the sample.

The sequence was collected from a male donor with ankylosing spondylitis or in good health (not recorded which). The chain was built from TRBV7-9 and TRBJ1-2, with the D gene not clear enough to name. The specimen was blood, either unsorted or a sorted T cell fraction (not recorded which). CDR3 sequence: CASSITGSANYGYTF. The bases are TGTGCCAGCAGCATAACGGGGTCAGCGAACTATGGCTACACCTTC.